Shown below are 9 T cell receptor beta chains from a single sample sequenced in a study of CD8+ T cells in alopecia areata. As the sequencing template, cDNA was produced by extracting RNA and reverse transcribing it. Profiled with immunoSEQ multiplex PCR; TCRdb holds only in-frame clones, not every one. Recorded here are about 270,000 clones, none singletons. Sorting used CD4, CD8alpha, NKG2D, NKG2ACE and other markers on pooled cutaneous lymph node cells. The source material was CD4+ T cells sorted from a lymph node. The source of these receptors is a C3H/HeJ mouse with alopecia areata. The mouse strain carries the MHC haplotype H2-k.

As regards this clone: Germline and genes: mouse. The sample contains more than one DNA sequence encoding this CDR3. Incomplete CDR3 DNA: TGTGCCAGCAGTTTGGGGGGGAACTATGCT. Translated: CASSLGGNYA. The whole CDR3 is CASSLGGNYAEQFF. This sequence joins TRBV14 and TRBJ2-1; 7 bases are a match to TRBD2. With the read ending 4 residues before the CDR3 end, the germline J gene is used to fill in that end. V gave up 2 bases and J gave up 1 base; unmatched junction bases: 0. The CDR3 spans 14 residues. CDR1 and CDR2 from the germline V gene are SGHDT and FRDEAV.

Comments on this clone: Germline and genes: mouse. The read ends 4 residues shy of where the CDR3 ends; the end is completed using the germline J gene. Other DNA sequences in this sample translate to the same CDR3. The chain joins TRBV5 to TRBJ2-2, with 9 bases that match TRBD1. Germline CDR1 is LGHNA and CDR2 is YNLKQL (reference sequence). This CDR3 is built from 15 residues. V shed 3 bases and J 4 bases; nucleotides not matched to a gene: 3. The CDR3 loop is CASSQGQGGTGQLYF. CDR3 DNA, as far as it was read: TGTGCCAGCAGCCAGGGACAGGGTGGCACCGGG.

In its sample, this clone was seen a few times. Gene names denote mouse genes. The read ends 4 residues early relative to the CDR3; the germline J gene fills the gap. The chain is built from TRBV13-1 and TRBJ2-1; TRBD2 matches at 12 bases. This CDR3 is 18 amino acids long. V trimming: 0 bases; J trimming: 1 base; junction bases outside the gene matches: 5. Germline V gene lookup returns CDR1 NSHNY and CDR2 SYGAGN. The CDR3 bases that were read are TGTGCCAGCAGTGATGCGGGGGGGACTGGGGGGAACTATGCT. It encodes CASSDAGGTGGNYA. The entire CDR3 protein reads CASSDAGGTGGNYAEQFF.

This clone turned up a few times. Here the gene names and germline are mouse. From the germline J gene comes the end of the CDR3, since the read stops 4 residues before it. The chain employs TRBV13-3 and TRBJ2-1; the match to TRBD2 covers 11 bases. The germline gives CDR1 NNHDY, CDR2 SYVADS. The CDR3 covers 15 residues. This CDR3 is CASRAPGLGVAEQFF. The sequenced CDR3 bases are TGTGCCAGCAGGGCTCCGGGACTGGGGGTCGCT.

Concerning this clone: Genes here carry mouse names. The sequenced fragment ends 4 residues before the CDR3 boundary, so the rest is inferred from the germline J gene. Other DNA sequences from this sample encode an identical CDR3 as well. The gene calls are TRBV13-1 and TRBJ1-1; 8 positions agree with TRBD1. The ends lost 3 bases at V and 1 base at J; junction bases unmatched: 2. Germline V gives CDR1 NSHNY, CDR2 SYGAGN. The CDR3 extends over 14 amino acids. The CDR3 loop reads CASSAGTGNTEVFF. The part of the CDR3 DNA that was read is TGTGCCAGCAGTGCCGGGACAGGAAACACA.

This clone was counted a few times. Any gene name here is a mouse gene name. The CDR3 end falls 4 residues outside the read, so it is completed with the germline J gene. The identical CDR3 is also encoded by other nucleotide sequences in the sample. The chain links TRBV5 to TRBJ2-2; 9 nucleotides align to TRBD2. Germline CDR1 is LGHNA and CDR2 is YNLKQL (reference sequence). The CDR3 spans 16 residues. V lost 0 bases to trimming and J lost 4 bases; unmatched junction nucleotides: 3. The sequenced CDR3 bases are TGTGCCAGCAGCCAAGAAGCTGGGGGGGGCACCGGG. Protein sequence: CASSQEAGGGTG. The CDR3, in full, reads CASSQEAGGGTGQLYF.

Remarks on this clone: Here the gene names and germline are mouse. The read terminates 4 residues before the CDR3 end, so the remaining end is supplied by the germline J gene. This chain links TRBV31 with TRBJ2-2, with 9 nucleotides matching TRBD2. The J segment lost 0 bases and the V segment lost 3 bases, leaving 2 bases of the junction unmatched. Germline values: CDR1 GKSSPN, CDR2 SITVG. This CDR3 region has 15 residues. CDR3 bases read: TGTGCCTGGAGCTCTGGGGGGGCAAACACCGGG. This codes for CAWSSGGANTG. The CDR3 reads in full as CAWSSGGANTGQLYF. The complete variable domain, with remaining parts taken from reference TRBV31 and TRBJ2-2, reads AQTIHQWPVAEIKAVGSPLSLGCTIKGKSSPNLYWYWQATGGTLQQLFYSITVGQVESVVQLNLSASRPKDDQFILSTEKLLLSHSGFYLCAWSSGGANTGQLYFGEGSKLTVL.

This clone has a handful of counts. The gene names here belong to mouse. With the read ending 4 residues before the CDR3 end, the germline J gene is used to fill in that end. The sample carries other DNA sequences with the same CDR3. The gene calls are TRBV13-3 and TRBJ2-1; maybe TRBD2 (5 bases). Germline CDR1 and CDR2: NNHDY and SYVADS. CDR3 length: 14 amino acids. V was clipped by 2 bases and J by 4 bases, with 10 bases between them. Incomplete CDR3 DNA: TGTGCCAGCAGTGAATGGGGTGGATATGCT. Protein sequence: CASSEWGGYA. The full CDR3 is CASSEWGGYAEQFF.

Remarks on this clone: Genes here carry mouse names. The read gets to within 4 residues of the CDR3 end, and the germline J gene fills in the rest. This same CDR3 is encoded by further DNA sequences in the sample. This chain joins TRBV19 and TRBJ2-1, with D possibly matching TRBD1 (6 bases). The CDR3 runs to 14 residues. The germline V gene has CDR1 FNHDT and CDR2 SITEND (reference sequence). V was shortened by 1 base and J by 3 bases, with 8 bases between the two germline ends. The DNA read from the CDR3 is TGTGCCAGCAGTATAAGGGGGTCCTATGCT. Its translation is CASSIRGSYA. The whole CDR3 sequence is CASSIRGSYAEQFF.